This T cell receptor (beta chain) was profiled in a study of OX40 agonist ivuxolimab in advanced cancers. Study background: Patients receiving dose escalation had hepatocellular carcinoma, melanoma, renal cell or head and neck cancer.

Measured with immunoSEQ multiplex PCR; TCRdb has only the in-frame clones, and not every one. The sample lists about 79,000 clones, roughly 94% occurring once. The CDR3 totals 14 residues. The germline V gene encodes CDR1 SEHNR and CDR2 FQNEAQ (reference sequence). Trimming took 1 base from V and 7 from J, leaving 13 bases between them. The rearrangement uses TRBV7-9 and TRBJ1-1, with D perhaps TRBD1 (5 bases). The specimen comprised CD4+ or CD8+ T cells sorted from blood, sampled in a trial of the OX40 agonist ivuxolimab. The receptor was derived from an adult with an advanced solid tumor such as melanoma, head and neck, liver or kidney cancer. The CDR3: CASSLELGADEAFF. The CDR3 DNA is TGTGCCAGCAGCTTAGAACTAGGGGCAGATGAAGCTTTCTTT.